The 6 T cell receptor beta chains reported below all come from one sample, sequenced in a study of TIL therapy for anti-PD-1-resistant metastatic lung cancer. Time point specified: pre-treatment sample, taken before nivolumab and TIL therapy. This was the immunoSEQ v3 assay. Repertoires were generated with immunoSEQ multiplex PCR, while TCRdb's copy carries only in-frame clones and drops some. The data show tens of thousands of clones, 74% seen once. The sequencing here drew on blood, taken at baseline. The receptor source for this set is a woman between 25 and 80 years old with non-small cell lung cancer.

Here the CDR3 DNA reads TGTGCCACCAGCACAGGGACTAGTACCTACAATGAGCAGTTCTTC. It is translated as CATSTGTSTYNEQFF. The chain couples TRBV15 to TRBJ2-1; 8 bases are shared with TRBD2. Trimming removed 4 bases from V and 2 bases from J; junction bases left unmatched: 4. The germline V gene has CDR1 LNHNV and CDR2 YYDKDF (reference sequence). The CDR3 sequence is 15 residues long.

This clone was counted a single time. J is TRBJ2-2 and V is TRBV4-1; 7 bases are shared with TRBD2. The CDR3 covers 16 residues. The trim removed 6 bases at V and 3 bases at J, leaving 10 bases unmatched. Per the germline V gene, CDR1 is MGHRA and CDR2 is YSYEKL. The CDR3 loop reads CASRPGGSGYTGELFF. For the CDR3, the DNA is TGCGCCAGCAGGCCCGGCGGGAGTGGTTACACCGGGGAGCTGTTTTTT.

This clone has more than one count but fewer than ten. This chain links TRBV30 with TRBJ1-5, with D perhaps matching TRBD1 (6 bases). CDR1 and CDR2 (germline): GTSNPN, SVGIG (reference sequence). V was clipped by 0 bases and J by 9 bases, with 15 bases between them. The CDR3 covers 14 residues. The CDR3 DNA reads as TGTGCCTGGAGTGTACAGGGCACGGGGAGGCCCCAGCATTTT. Translating gives CAWSVQGTGRPQHF.

The chain couples TRBV5-4 to TRBJ2-3; D gene uncertain. Trimming removed 0 bases from V and 0 bases from J, with 2 bases in between. The CDR3 is 13 residues long. The germline V gene has CDR1 SGHNT and CDR2 YYREEE (reference sequence). The CDR3 DNA follows: TGTGCCAGCAGCTTGGAGAGCACAGATACGCAGTATTTT. It translates to CASSLESTDTQYF. The variable domain in full, completed from reference TRBV5-4 and TRBJ2-3, reads ETGVTQSPTHLIKTRGQQVTLRCSSQSGHNTVSWYQQALGQGPQFIFQYYREEENGRGNFPPRFSGLQFPNYSSELNVNALELDDSALYLCASSLESTDTQYFGPGTRLTVL.

J is TRBJ2-2 and V is TRBV5-1; a possible D gene is TRBD2 (5 bases). V was shortened by 6 bases and J by 5 bases, with 14 bases between the two germline ends. The CDR3 consists of 14 residues. CDR1 and CDR2 from the germline V gene are SGHRS and YFSETQ. The DNA of the CDR3 is TGCGCCAGCAAGCAGCTAGCACAAACCGGGGAGCTGTTTTTT. As protein: CASKQLAQTGELFF. Combining the CDR3 with reference TRBV5-1 and TRBJ2-2 gives the whole variable domain KAGVTQTPRYLIKTRGQQVTLSCSPISGHRSVSWYQQTPGQGLQFLFEYFSETQRNKGNFPGRFSGRQFSNSRSEMNVSTLELGDSALYLCASKQLAQTGELFFGEGSRLTVL.

The rearrangement joins TRBV30 to TRBJ1-6, with a weak D call TRBD1 (6 bases). Germline V gene data show CDR1 as GTSNPN and CDR2 as SVGIG (reference sequence). CDR3 size: 15 residues. The germline V and J ends were trimmed by 0 bases and 11 bases, with 17 bases remaining between them. CDR3 in DNA: TGTGCCTGGAGTGTCGAGGGAGGGGGGGAGACACCCCTCCACTTT. Amino acids: CAWSVEGGGETPLHF.